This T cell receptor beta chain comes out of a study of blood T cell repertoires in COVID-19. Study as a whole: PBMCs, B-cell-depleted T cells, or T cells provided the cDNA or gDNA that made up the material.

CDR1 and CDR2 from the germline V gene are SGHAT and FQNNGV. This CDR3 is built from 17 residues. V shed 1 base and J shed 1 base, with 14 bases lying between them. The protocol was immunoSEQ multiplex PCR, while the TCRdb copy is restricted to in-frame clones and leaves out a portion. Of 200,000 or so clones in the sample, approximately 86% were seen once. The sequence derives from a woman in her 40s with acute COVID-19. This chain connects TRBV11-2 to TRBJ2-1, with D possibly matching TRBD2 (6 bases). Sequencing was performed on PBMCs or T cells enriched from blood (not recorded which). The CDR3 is CASSLVSRTTSYNEQFF. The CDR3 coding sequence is TGTGCCAGCAGCTTAGTCTCCCGGACTACTTCCTACAATGAGCAGTTCTTC.